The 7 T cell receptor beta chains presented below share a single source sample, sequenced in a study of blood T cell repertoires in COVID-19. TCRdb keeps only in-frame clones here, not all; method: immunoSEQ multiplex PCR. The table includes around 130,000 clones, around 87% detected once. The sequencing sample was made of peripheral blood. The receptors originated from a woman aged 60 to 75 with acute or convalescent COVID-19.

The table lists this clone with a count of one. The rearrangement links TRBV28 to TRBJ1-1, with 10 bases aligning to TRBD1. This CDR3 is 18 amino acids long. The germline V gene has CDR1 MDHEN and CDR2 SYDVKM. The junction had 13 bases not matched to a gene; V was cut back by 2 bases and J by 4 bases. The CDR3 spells CASSLGDRGRRAATEAFF. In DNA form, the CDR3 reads TGTGCCAGCAGTTTAGGGGACAGGGGAAGGAGGGCTGCCACTGAAGCTTTCTTT.

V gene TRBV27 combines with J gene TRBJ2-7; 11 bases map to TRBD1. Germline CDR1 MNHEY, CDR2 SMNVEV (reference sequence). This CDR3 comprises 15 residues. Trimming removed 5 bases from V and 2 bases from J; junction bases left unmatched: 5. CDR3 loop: CASSRGQGGAYEQYF. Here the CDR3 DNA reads TGTGCCAGCAGTCGGGGACAGGGGGGGGCCTACGAGCAGTACTTC.

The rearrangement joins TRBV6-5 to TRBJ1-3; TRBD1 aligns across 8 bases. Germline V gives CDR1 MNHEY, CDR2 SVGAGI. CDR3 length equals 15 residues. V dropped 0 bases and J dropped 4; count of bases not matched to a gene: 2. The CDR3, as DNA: TGTGCCAGCAGTTACTCGACAGGGGCGGGAAACACCATATATTTT. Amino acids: CASSYSTGAGNTIYF.

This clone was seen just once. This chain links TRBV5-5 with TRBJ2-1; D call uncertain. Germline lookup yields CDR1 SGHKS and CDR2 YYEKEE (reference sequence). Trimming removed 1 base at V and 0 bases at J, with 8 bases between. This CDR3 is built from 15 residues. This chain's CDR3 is CASSLLRSSYNEQFF. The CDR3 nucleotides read TGTGCCAGCAGCTTGCTCCGGAGCTCCTACAATGAGCAGTTCTTC.

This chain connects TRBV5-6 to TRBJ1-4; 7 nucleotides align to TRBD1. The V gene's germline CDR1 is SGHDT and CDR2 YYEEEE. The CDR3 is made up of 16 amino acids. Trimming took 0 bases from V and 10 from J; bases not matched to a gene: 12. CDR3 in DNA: TGTGCCAGCAGCTTGGGGCCCGGGACAGCGCAGGCAAAACTGTTTTTT. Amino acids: CASSLGPGTAQAKLFF.

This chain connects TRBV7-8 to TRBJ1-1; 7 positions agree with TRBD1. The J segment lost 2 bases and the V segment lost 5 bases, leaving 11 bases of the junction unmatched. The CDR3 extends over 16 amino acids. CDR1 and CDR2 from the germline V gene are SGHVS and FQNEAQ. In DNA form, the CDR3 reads TGTGCCAGCAGCCGGGGACAGATGGGACTTAACACTGAAGCTTTCTTT. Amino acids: CASSRGQMGLNTEAFF.

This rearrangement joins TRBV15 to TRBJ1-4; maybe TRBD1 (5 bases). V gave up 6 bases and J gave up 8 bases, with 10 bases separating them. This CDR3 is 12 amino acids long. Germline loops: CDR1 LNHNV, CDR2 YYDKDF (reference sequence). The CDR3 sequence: CATRGVDEKLFF. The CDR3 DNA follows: TGTGCCACCAGAGGGGTAGACGAAAAACTGTTTTTT.